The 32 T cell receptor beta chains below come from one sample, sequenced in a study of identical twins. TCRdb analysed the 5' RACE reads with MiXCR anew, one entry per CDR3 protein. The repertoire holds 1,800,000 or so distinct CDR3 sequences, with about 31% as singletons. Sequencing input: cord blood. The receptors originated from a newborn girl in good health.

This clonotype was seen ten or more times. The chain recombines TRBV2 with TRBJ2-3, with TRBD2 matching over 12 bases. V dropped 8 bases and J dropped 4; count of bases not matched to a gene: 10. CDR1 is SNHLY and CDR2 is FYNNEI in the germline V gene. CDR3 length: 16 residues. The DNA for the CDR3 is TGTGCCAGCCGAATCCGACTAGCGGGAGAGTCAGATACGCAGTATTTT. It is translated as CASRIRLAGESDTQYF.

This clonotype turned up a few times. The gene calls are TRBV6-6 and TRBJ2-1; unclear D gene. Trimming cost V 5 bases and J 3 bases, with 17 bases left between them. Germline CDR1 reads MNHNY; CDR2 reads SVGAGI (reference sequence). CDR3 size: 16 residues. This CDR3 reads CASSPLLEPGYNEQFF. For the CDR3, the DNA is TGTGCCAGCAGTCCGCTCCTAGAGCCGGGCTACAATGAGCAGTTCTTC.

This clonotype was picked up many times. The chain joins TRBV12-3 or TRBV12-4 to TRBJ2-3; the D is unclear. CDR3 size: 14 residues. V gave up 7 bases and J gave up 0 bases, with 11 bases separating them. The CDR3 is CASITDQSTDTQYF. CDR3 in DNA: TGTGCCAGCATTACGGACCAGAGCACAGATACGCAGTATTTT.

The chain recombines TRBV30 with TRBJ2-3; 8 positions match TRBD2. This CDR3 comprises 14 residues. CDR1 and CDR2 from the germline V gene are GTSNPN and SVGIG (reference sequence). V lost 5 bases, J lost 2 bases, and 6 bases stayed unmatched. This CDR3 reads CAWEGLEDTDTQYF. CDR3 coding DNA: TGTGCCTGGGAGGGACTAGAGGACACAGATACGCAGTATTTT.

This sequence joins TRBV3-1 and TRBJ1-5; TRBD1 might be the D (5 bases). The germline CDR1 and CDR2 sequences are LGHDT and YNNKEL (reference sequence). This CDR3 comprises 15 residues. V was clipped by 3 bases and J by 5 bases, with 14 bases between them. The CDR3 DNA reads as TGTGCCAGCAGCCACGGAAGGGGAGTCCATCAGCCCCAGCATTTT. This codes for CASSHGRGVHQPQHF.

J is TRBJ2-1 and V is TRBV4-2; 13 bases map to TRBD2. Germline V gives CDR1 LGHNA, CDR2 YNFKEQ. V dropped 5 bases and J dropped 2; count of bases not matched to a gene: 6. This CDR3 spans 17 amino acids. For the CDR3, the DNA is TGTGCCAGCAGCTCTTGGGGACTAGCGGGAACCTACAATGAGCAGTTCTTC. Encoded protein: CASSSWGLAGTYNEQFF.

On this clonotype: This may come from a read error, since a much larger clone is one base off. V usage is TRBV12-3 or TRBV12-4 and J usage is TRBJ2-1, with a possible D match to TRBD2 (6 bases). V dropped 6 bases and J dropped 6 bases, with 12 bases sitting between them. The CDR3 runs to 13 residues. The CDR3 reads CASSPLAPNEQFF. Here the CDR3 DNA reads TGTGCCAGCAGCCCCCTAGCGCCCAATGAGCAGTTCTTC.

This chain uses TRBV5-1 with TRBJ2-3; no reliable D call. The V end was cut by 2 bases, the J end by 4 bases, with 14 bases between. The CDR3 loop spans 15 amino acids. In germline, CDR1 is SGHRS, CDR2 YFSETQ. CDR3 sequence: CASSLTPGPPDTQYF. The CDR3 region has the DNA TGCGCCAGCAGCTTAACCCCCGGCCCCCCAGATACGCAGTATTTT.

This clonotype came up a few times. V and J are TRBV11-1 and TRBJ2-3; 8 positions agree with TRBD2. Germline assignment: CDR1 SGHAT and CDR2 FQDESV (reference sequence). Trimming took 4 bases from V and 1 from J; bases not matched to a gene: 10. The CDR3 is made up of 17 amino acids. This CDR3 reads CASSSPPGLGRTDTQYF. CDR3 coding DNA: TGTGCCAGCAGCTCCCCCCCGGGACTAGGACGCACAGATACGCAGTATTTT.

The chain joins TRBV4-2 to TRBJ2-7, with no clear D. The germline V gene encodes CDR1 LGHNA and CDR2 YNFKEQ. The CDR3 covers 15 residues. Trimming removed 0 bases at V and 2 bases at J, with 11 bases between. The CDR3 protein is CASSQDRVATYEQYF. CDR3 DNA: TGTGCCAGCAGCCAAGATAGGGTCGCGACCTACGAGCAGTACTTC.

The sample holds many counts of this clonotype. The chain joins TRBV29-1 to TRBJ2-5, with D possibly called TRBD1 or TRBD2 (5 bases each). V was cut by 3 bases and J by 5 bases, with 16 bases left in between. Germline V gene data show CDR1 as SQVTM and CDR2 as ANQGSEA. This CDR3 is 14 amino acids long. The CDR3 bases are TGCAGCGTTGAGCAGGGTCTCAGAGGGGAGACCCAGTACTTC. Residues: CSVEQGLRGETQYF.

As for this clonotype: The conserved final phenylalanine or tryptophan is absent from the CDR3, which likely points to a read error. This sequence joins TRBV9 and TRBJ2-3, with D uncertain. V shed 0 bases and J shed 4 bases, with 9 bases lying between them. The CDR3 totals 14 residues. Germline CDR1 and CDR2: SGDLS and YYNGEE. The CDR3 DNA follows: TGTGCCAGCAGCGTAGCCCAGGCCGCAGATACGCAGTATCTT. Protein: CASSVAQAADTQYL.

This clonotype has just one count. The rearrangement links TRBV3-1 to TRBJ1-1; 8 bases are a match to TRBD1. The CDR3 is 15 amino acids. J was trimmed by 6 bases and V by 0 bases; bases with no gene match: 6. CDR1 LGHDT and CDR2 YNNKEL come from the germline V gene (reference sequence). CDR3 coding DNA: TGTGCCAGCAGCCAAGATTACAGGGGGAGATCTGAAGCTTTCTTT. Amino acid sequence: CASSQDYRGRSEAFF.

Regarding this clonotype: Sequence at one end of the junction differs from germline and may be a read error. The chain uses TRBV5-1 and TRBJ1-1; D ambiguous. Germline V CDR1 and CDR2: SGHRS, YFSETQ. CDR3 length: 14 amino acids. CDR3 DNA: TGCGCCAGCAGCTTGCCAGGAGTCGGCACTGGAGCTTTCTTT. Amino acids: CASSLPGVGTGAFF. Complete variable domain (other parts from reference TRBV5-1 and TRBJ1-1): KAGVTQTPRYLIKTRGQQVTLSCSPISGHRSVSWYQQTPGQGLQFLFEYFSETQRNKGNFPGRFSGRQFSNSRSEMNVSTLELGDSALYLCASSLPGVGTGAFFGQGTRLTVV.

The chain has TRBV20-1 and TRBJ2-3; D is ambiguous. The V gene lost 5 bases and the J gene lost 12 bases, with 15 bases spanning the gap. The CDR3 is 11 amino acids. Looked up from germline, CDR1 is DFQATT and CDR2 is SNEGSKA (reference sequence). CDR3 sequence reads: CSAGFLVPQYF. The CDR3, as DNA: TGCAGTGCTGGATTCCTAGTTCCCCAGTATTTT.

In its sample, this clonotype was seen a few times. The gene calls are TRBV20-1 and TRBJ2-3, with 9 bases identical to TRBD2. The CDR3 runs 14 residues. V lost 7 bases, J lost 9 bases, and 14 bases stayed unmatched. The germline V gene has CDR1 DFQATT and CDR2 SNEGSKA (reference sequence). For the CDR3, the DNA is TGCAGTGTTTGGGCTAGCGGGAATCGGGACACGCAGTATTTT. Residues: CSVWASGNRDTQYF.

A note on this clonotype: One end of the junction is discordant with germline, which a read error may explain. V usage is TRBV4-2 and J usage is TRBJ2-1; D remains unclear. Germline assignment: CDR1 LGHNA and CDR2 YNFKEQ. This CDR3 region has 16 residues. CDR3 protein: CASSQEKLSYYNGQFF. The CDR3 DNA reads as TGTGCCAGCAGCCAAGAAAAACTCTCCTACTACAATGGGCAGTTCTTC.

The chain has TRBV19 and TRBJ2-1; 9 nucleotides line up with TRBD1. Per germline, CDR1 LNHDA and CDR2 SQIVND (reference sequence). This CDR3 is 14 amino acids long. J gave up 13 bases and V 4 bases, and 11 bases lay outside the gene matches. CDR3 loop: CASSTSTGGGRQFF. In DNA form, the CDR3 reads TGTGCCAGTAGTACTTCCACAGGGGGCGGAAGACAGTTCTTC.

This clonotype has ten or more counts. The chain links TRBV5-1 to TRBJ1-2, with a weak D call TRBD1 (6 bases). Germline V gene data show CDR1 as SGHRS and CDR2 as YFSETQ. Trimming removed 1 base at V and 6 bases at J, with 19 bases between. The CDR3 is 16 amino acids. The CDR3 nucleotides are TGCGCCAGCAGCTTGTGGGCTACAGGGATCCAAAATGGCTACACCTTC. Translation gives CASSLWATGIQNGYTF.

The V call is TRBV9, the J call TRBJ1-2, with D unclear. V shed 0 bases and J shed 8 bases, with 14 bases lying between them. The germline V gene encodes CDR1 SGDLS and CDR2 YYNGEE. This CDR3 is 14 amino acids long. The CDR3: CASSVAYSLDGYTF. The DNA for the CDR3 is TGTGCCAGCAGCGTAGCTTACAGTCTGGACGGCTACACCTTC. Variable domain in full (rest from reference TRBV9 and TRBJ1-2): DSGVTQTPKHLITATGQRVTLRCSPRSGDLSVYWYQQSLDQGLQFLIQYYNGEERAKGNILERFSAQQFPDLHSELNLSSLELGDSALYFCASSVAYSLDGYTFGSGTRLTVV.

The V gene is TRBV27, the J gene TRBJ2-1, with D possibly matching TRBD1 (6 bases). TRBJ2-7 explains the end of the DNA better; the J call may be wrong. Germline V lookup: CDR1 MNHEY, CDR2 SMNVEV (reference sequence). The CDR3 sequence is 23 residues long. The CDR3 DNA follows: TGTGCCAGCAGCTCGATGCGGTCCTCGTTCACAGGGAGAATCTTAAGCTCCTACAATGAGCAGTACTTC. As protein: CASSSMRSSFTGRILSSYNEQYF.

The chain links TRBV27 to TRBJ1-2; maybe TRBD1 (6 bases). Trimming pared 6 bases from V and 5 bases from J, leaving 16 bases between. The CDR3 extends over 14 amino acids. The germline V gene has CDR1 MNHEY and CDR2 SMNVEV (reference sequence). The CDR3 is CASSRGFQGYGYTF. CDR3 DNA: TGTGCCAGCAGCCGAGGGTTCCAGGGGTATGGCTACACCTTC.

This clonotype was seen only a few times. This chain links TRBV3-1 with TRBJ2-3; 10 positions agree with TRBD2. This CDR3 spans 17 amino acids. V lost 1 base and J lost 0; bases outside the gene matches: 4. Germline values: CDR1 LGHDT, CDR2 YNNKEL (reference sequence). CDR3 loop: CASSQAGLAASTDTQYF. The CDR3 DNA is TGTGCCAGCAGCCAAGCAGGACTAGCGGCCAGCACAGATACGCAGTATTTT.

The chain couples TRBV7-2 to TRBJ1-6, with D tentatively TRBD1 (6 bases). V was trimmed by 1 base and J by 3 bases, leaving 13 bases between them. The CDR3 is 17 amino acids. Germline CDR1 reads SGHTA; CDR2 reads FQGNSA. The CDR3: CASSLVMGGFYNSPLHF. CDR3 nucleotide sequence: TGTGCCAGCAGCTTAGTGATGGGGGGCTTCTATAATTCACCCCTCCACTTT.

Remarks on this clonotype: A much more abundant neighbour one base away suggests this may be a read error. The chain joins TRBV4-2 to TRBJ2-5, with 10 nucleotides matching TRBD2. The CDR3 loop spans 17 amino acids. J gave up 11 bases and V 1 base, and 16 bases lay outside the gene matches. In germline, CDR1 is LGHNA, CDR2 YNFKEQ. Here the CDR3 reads CASSQVPTSGAANEQYF. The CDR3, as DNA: TGTGCCAGCAGCCAAGTCCCTACTAGCGGGGCCGCCAATGAGCAGTACTTC.

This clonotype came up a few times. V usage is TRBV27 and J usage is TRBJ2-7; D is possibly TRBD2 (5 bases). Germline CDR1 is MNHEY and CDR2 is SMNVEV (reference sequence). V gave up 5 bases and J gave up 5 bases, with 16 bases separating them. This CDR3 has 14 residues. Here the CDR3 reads CASSSSGKRNEQYF. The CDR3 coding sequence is TGTGCCAGCAGTAGTTCCGGGAAGAGGAACGAGCAGTACTTC.

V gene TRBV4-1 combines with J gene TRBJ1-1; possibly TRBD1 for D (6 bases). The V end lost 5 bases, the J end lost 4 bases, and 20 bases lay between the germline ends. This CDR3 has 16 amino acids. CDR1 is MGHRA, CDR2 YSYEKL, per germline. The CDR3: CASSSSRRGASTEAFF. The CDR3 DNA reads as TGCGCCAGCAGCTCAAGTAGGAGGGGGGCGAGCACTGAAGCTTTCTTT.

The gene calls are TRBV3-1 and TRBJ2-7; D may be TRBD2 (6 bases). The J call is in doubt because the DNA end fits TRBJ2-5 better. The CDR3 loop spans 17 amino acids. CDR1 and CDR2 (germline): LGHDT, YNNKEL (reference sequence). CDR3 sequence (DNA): TGTGCCAGCAGCCAAGATTGGGTGGCGGGGTTACCAGAGACCCAGTACTTC. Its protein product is CASSQDWVAGLPETQYF.

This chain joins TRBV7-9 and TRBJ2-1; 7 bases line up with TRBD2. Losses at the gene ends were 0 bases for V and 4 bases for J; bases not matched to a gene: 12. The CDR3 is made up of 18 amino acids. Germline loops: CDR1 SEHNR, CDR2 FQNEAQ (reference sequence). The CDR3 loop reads CASSLAWGWLAEYNEQFF. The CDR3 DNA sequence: TGTGCCAGCAGCTTAGCTTGGGGTTGGCTAGCGGAATACAATGAGCAGTTCTTC.

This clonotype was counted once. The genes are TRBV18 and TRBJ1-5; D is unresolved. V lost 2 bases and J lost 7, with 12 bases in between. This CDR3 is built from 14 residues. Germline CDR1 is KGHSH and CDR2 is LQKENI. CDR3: CASSPTRTGQPQHF. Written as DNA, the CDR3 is TGTGCCAGCTCACCAACAAGGACGGGACAGCCCCAGCATTTT. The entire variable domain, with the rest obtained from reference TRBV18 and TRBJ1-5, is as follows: NAGVMQNPRHLVRRRGQEARLRCSPMKGHSHVYWYRQLPEEGLKFMVYLQKENIIDESGMPKERFSAEFPKEGPSILRIQQVVRGDSAAYFCASSPTRTGQPQHFGDGTRLSIL.

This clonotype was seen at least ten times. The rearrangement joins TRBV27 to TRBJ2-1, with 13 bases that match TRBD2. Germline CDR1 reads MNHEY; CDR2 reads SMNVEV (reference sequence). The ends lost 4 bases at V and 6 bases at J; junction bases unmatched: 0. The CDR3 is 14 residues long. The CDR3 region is CASSWTSGSNEQFF. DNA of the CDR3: TGTGCCAGCAGTTGGACTAGCGGGAGCAATGAGCAGTTCTTC.

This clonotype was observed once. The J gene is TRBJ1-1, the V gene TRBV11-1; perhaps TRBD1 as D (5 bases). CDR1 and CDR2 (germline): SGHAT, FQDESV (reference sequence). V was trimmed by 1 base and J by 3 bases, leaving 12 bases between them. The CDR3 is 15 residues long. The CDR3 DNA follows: TGTGCCAGCAGCTTAGGGGCAGGGAGGCACACTGAAGCTTTCTTT. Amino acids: CASSLGAGRHTEAFF.